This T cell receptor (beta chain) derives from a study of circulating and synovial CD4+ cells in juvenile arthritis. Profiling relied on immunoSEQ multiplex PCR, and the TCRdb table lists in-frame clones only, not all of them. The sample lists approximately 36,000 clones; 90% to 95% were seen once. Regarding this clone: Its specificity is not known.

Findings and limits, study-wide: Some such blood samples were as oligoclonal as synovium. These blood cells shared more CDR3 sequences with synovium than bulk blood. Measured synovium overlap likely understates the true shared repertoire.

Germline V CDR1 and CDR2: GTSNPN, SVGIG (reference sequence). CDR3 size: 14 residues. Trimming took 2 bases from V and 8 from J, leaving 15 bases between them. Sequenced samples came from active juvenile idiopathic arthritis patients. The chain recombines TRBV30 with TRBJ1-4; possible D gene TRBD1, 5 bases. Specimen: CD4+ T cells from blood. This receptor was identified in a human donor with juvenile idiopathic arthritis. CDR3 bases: TGTGCCTGGAGTACGGGGGGTAAGGGGGAAAAACTGTTTTTT. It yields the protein CAWSTGGKGEKLFF.